Shown below are 10 T cell receptor beta chains from a single sample sequenced in a study of T cells in Graves' hyperthyroidism and ophthalmopathy. TCR beta CDR3 regions were amplified from RNA transcripts. RT-PCR in the first round (using the HTBI primer set) targeted the TCR CDR3. TCRdb recomputed calls from the multiplex PCR reads with MiXCR, one row per CDR3 protein. The sample lists about 570,000 distinct CDR3 sequences, under 60% occurring once. The sequencing input was peripheral blood or thyroid tissue (not recorded which). The receptors come from an adult woman with Graves' disease, either hyperthyroidism or ophthalmopathy (not recorded which).

The rearrangement links TRBV2 to TRBJ1-5; weak D call: TRBD1 (6 bases). The germline CDR1 and CDR2 sequences are SNHLY and FYNNEI. The CDR3 runs to 17 residues. V was trimmed by 4 bases and J by 1 base, leaving 17 bases between them. Here the CDR3 reads CASSADGDNASNQPQHF. The CDR3 DNA reads as TGTGCCAGCAGTGCTGACGGGGACAATGCGAGCAATCAGCCCCAGCATTTT.

This clonotype showed up many times. CDR3 residues: CASSIPLRQPQHF. The DNA for the CDR3 is TGTGCCAGTAGTATACCCCTGCGTCAGCCCCAGCATTTT. V is TRBV19 and J is TRBJ1-5, with D unresolved. The CDR3 consists of 13 residues. With 2 bases removed from V and 6 bases from J, the gap between germline ends came to 8 bases. Germline-derived CDR1 and CDR2 are LNHDA and SQIVND (reference sequence).

This chain joins TRBV24-1 and TRBJ2-5; TRBD1 or TRBD2 may be the D gene (5 bases each). CDR1 and CDR2 from the germline V gene are KGHDR and SFDVKD. This CDR3 is 14 amino acids long. Trimming shortened V by 7 bases and J by 1 base, and 12 bases separated the two germline ends. In DNA form, the CDR3 reads TGTGCCACCAGCCAGGGTGGGGGCCAAGAGACCCAGTACTTC. It codes for CATSQGGGQETQYF.

This clonotype has ten or more counts. The gene calls are TRBV7-9 and TRBJ2-7; tentatively, D is TRBD1 (5 bases). This CDR3 contains 14 residues. V dropped 6 bases and J dropped 2 bases, with 14 bases sitting between them. Germline CDR1 and CDR2: SEHNR and FQNEAQ (reference sequence). In DNA, the CDR3 is TGTGCCAGCAGTAATTCAAGGGGTGCCTACGAGCAGTACTTC. It codes for CASSNSRGAYEQYF. Full variable domain (missing parts from reference TRBV7-9 and TRBJ2-7): DTGVSQNPRHKITKRGQNVTFRCDPISEHNRLYWYRQTLGQGPEFLTYFQNEAQLEKSRLLSDRFSAERPKGSFSTLEIQRTEQGDSAMYLCASSNSRGAYEQYFGPGTRLTVT.

This clonotype was seen many times. The chain links TRBV7-2 to TRBJ2-7; D is possibly TRBD1 or TRBD2 (5 bases each). The CDR3 contains 15 residues. The germline V gene has CDR1 SGHTA and CDR2 FQGNSA. The germline V and J ends were trimmed by 2 bases and 2 bases, with 13 bases remaining between them. CDR3 in DNA: TGTGCCAGCAGCTTAATACCGCCGGGGCCCTACGAGCAGTACTTC. Translation gives CASSLIPPGPYEQYF.

This clonotype was detected ten times or more. The chain combines TRBV7-8 with TRBJ2-7; the D gene is possibly TRBD1 (6 bases). The V gene's germline CDR1 is SGHVS and CDR2 FQNEAQ. CDR3 length equals 14 residues. V lost 5 bases and J 3 bases, leaving 14 bases between the germline ends. Here the CDR3 reads CASSTRSTGYEQYF. The CDR3, as DNA: TGTGCCAGCAGCACACGATCGACAGGCTACGAGCAGTACTTC.

This clonotype was counted a single time. The chain recombines TRBV10-3 with TRBJ2-2; D may correspond to TRBD1 or TRBD2 (5 bases each). The CDR3 runs to 12 residues. Germline CDR1 ENHRY, CDR2 SYGVKD. V gave up 7 bases and J gave up 9 bases, with 12 bases separating them. The chain's CDR3 is CAIKGTERELFF. The CDR3 DNA reads TGTGCCATCAAGGGGACGGAGCGGGAGCTGTTTTTT.

This chain links TRBV12-3 or TRBV12-4 with TRBJ1-5, with a weak D call TRBD1 (5 bases). Trimming took 2 bases from V and 2 from J, leaving 16 bases between them. There are 17 residues in the CDR3. The CDR3 spells CASSLSAGRVGNQPQHF. The DNA of the CDR3 is TGTGCCAGCAGTTTATCGGCAGGGCGGGTGGGCAATCAGCCCCAGCATTTT.

On this clonotype: One junction end disagrees with the germline gene, perhaps due to a read error. V and J are TRBV5-1 and TRBJ2-7; 8 positions agree with TRBD2. Germline CDR1 and CDR2: SGHRS and YFSETQ. The CDR3 loop spans 15 amino acids. The CDR3: CASSFEAGGKYEQCF. The CDR3 nucleotides read TGTGCCAGCAGCTTCGAGGCGGGGGGCAAATACGAGCAGTGCTTC. The variable domain in full, completed from reference TRBV5-1 and TRBJ2-7, reads KAGVTQTPRYLIKTRGQQVTLSCSPISGHRSVSWYQQTPGQGLQFLFEYFSETQRNKGNFPGRFSGRQFSNSRSEMNVSTLELGDSALYLCASSFEAGGKYEQCFGPGTRLTVT.

This clonotype showed up many times. J is TRBJ1-2 and V is TRBV30; D gene unclear. The CDR3 has 12 residues. V was cut by 4 bases and J by 4 bases, with 10 bases left in between. Germline CDR1 GTSNPN, CDR2 SVGIG (reference sequence). CDR3 sequence: CAWISEAYGYTF. CDR3 nucleotides: TGTGCCTGGATCTCCGAGGCCTATGGCTACACCTTC.